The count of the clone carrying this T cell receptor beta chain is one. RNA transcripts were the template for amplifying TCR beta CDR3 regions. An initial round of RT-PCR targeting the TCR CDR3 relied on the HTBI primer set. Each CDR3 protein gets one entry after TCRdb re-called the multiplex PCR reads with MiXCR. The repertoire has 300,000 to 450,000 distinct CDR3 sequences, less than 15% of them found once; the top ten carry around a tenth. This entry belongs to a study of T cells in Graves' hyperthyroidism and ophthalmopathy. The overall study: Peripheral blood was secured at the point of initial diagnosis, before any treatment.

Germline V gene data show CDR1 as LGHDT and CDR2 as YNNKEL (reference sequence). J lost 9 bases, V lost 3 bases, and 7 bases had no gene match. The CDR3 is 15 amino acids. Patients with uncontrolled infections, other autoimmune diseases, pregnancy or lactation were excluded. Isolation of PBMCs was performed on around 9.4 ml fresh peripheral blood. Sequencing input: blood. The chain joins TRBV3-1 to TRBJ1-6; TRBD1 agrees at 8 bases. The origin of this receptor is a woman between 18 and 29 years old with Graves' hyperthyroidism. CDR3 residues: CASSQGTGLSSPLHF. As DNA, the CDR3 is TGTGCCAGCAGCCAGGGGACAGGACTCTCTTCACCCCTCCACTTT.